The source of this TCR beta chain is a study of CD8+ T cells in alopecia areata. Treatment of the sample: oral pan-JAK inhibitor, 5-10 mg twice daily. The CDR3 spans 13 residues. V was clipped by 4 bases and J by 6 bases; unmatched bases: 1. The germline V gene has CDR1 SGHTA and CDR2 FQGTGA. Once RNA had been extracted, it was reverse transcribed into cDNA to act as the sequencing template. Measured with immunoSEQ multiplex PCR; TCRdb has only the in-frame clones, and not every one. The sample holds a few hundred thousand clones, around 65% seen once. This clone was picked up a small number of times. Its cognate antigen is unknown. Overall study results and limits: A large proportion of expanded lesional clones were detected persisting in scalp and blood during tofacitinib. Lesional scalp exceeded normal scalp in clonality, especially in alopecia totalis/universalis.

The sample was CD4+ T cells sorted from blood, taken at week 44, from a patient treated with tofacitinib. This sequence originates from a human donor with alopecia areata. This chain uses TRBV7-3 with TRBJ2-4; 9 positions agree with TRBD1. In DNA, the CDR3 is TGTGCCAGCAGCTCGGGACAGGGAAACATTCAGTACTTC. It specifies CASSSGQGNIQYF.